This T cell receptor (beta chain) was sequenced for a study of T cells after yellow fever vaccination. The V end was cut by 4 bases, the J end by 7 bases, with 5 bases between. Germline-derived CDR1 and CDR2 are KGHSH and LQKENI. This CDR3 has 10 residues. TCRdb independently ran MiXCR on the 5' RACE reads; one entry per CDR3 protein. The sample yields about 96,000 distinct CDR3 sequences, approximately 9% seen once. This clonotype has more than one count but fewer than ten. Sequencing was performed on CD8+ T cells not binding an NS4B(214-222) dextramer, sorted from PBMCs, taken around 15 days after the first yellow fever vaccination. The clonotype originates from a man aged 18 to 30 who received the YFV17D yellow fever vaccine. The chain couples TRBV18 to TRBJ2-7; the D is unclear. The CDR3 loop reads CASSLWEQYV. The CDR3 nucleotides are TGTGCCAGCTCACTGTGGGAGCAGTACGTC.